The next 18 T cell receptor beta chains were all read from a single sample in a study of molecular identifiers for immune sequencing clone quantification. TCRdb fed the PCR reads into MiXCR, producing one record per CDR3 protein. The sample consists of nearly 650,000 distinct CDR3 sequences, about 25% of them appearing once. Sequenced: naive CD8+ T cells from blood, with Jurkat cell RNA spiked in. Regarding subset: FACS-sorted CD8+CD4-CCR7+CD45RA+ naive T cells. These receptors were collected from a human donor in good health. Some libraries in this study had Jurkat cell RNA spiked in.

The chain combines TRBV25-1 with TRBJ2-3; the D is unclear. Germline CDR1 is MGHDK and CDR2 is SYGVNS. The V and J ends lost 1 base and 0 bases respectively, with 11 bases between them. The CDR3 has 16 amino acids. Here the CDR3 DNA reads TGTGCCAGCAGTGAATCTTCCGATTTTAGCACAGATACGCAGTATTTT. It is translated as CASSESSDFSTDTQYF.

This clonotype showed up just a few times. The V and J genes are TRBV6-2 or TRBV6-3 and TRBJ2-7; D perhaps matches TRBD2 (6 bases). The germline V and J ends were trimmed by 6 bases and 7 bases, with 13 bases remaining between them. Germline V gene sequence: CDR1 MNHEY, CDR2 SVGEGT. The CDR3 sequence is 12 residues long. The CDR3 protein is CASRLASGEQYF. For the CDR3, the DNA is TGTGCCAGCAGGCTAGCGTCGGGGGAGCAGTACTTC.

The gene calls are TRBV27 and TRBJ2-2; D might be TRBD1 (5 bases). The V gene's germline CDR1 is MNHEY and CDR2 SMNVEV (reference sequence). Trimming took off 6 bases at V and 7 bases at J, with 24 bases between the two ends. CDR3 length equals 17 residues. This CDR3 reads CASSSRVNTRISGELFF. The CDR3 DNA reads TGTGCCAGCAGCTCCAGGGTAAACACTCGAATAAGCGGGGAGCTGTTTTTT.

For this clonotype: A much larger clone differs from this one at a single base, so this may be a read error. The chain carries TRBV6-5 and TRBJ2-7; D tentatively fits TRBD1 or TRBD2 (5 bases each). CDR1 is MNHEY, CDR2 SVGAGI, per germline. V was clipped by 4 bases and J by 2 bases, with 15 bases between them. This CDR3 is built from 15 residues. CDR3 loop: CASSSGPFPPYEQYF. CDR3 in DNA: TGTGCCAGCAGTTCGGGACCCTTTCCGCCCTACGAGCAGTACTTC.

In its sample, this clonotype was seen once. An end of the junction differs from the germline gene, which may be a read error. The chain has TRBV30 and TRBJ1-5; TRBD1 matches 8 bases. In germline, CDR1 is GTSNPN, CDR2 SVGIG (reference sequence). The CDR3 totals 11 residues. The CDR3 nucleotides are TGTGCCCGGAGCGGACAGGGGCCCCAGCATTTT. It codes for CARSGQGPQHF.

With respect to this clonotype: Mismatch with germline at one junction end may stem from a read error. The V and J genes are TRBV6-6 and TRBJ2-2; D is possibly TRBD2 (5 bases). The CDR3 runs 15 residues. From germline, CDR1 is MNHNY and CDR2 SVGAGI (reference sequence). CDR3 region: CASRPMTTDTGELVF. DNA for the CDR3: TGTGCCAGCAGACCCATGACTACAGACACCGGGGAGCTGGTTTTT.

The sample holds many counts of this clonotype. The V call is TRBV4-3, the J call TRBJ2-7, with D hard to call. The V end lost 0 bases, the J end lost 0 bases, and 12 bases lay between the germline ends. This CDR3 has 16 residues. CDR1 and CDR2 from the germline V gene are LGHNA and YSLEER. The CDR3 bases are TGCGCCAGCAGCCAAGATGTTGGCAGCAACTCCTACGAGCAGTACTTC. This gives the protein CASSQDVGSNSYEQYF.

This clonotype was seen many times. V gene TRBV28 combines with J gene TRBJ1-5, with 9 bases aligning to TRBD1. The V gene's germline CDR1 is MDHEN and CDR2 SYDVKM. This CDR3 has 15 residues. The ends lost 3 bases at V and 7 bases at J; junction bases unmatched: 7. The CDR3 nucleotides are TGTGCCAGCAGTTTCCGCCCCGGGACAGGGCAGCCCCAGCATTTT. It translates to CASSFRPGTGQPQHF.

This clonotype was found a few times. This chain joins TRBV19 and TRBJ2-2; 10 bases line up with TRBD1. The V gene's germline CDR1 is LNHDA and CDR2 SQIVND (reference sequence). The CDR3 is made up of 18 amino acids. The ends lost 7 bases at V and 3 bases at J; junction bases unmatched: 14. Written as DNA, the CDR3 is TGTGCCAGTACGATCGGGACAGGGGAGTATGGATACACCGGGGAGCTGTTTTTT. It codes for CASTIGTGEYGYTGELFF. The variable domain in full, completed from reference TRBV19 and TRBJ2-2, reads DGGITQSPKYLFRKEGQNVTLSCEQNLNHDAMYWYRQDPGQGLRLIYYSQIVNDFQKGDIAEGYSVSREKKESFPLTVTSAQKNPTAFYLCASTIGTGEYGYTGELFFGEGSRLTVL.

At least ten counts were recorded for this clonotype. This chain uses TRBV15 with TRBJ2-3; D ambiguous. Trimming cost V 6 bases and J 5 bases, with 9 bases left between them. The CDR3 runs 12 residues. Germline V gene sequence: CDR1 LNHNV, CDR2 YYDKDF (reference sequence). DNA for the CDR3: TGTGCCACCAGTTCGACTTTAGATACGCAGTATTTT. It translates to CATSSTLDTQYF.

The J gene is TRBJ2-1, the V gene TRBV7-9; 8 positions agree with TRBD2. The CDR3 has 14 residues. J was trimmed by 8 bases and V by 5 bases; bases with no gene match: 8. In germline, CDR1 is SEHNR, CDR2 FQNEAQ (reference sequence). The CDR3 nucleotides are TGTGCCAGCAGCCGATGGACTAGCCCCGATGAGCAGTTCTTC. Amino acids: CASSRWTSPDEQFF. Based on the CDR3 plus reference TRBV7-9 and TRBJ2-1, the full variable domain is DTGVSQNPRHKITKRGQNVTFRCDPISEHNRLYWYRQTLGQGPEFLTYFQNEAQLEKSRLLSDRFSAERPKGSFSTLEIQRTEQGDSAMYLCASSRWTSPDEQFFGPGTRLTVL.

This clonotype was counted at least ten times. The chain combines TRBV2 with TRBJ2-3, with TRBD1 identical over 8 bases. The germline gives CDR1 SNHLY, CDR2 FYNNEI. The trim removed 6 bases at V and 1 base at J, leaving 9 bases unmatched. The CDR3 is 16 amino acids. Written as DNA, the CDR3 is TGTGCCAGCAGCCCCTCGGCAGGGGGCCGCACAGATACGCAGTATTTT. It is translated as CASSPSAGGRTDTQYF. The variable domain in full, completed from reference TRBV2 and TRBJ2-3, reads EPEVTQTPSHQVTQMGQEVILRCVPISNHLYFYWYRQILGQKVEFLVSFYNNEISEKSEIFDDQFSVERPDGSNFTLKIRSTKLEDSAMYFCASSPSAGGRTDTQYFGPGTRLTVL.

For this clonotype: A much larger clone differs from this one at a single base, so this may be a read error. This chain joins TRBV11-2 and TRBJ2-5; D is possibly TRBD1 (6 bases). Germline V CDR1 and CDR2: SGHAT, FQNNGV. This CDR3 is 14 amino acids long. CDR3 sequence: CASSPRDNQGTQYF. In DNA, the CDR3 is TGTGCCAGCAGCCCCCGGGACAACCAAGGGACCCAGTACTTC.

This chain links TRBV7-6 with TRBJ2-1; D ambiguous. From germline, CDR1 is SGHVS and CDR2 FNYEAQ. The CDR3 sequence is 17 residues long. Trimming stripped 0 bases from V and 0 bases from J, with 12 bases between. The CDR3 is CASSLARNWSSYNEQFF. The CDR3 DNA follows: TGTGCCAGCAGCTTAGCGAGGAACTGGAGCTCCTACAATGAGCAGTTCTTC.

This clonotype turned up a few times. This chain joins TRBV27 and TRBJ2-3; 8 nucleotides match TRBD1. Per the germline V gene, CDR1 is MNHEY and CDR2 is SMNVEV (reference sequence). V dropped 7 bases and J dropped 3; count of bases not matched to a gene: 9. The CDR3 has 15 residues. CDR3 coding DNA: TGTGCCAGCATCGGGGCAGGGGGCGCGACAGATACGCAGTATTTT. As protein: CASIGAGGATDTQYF.

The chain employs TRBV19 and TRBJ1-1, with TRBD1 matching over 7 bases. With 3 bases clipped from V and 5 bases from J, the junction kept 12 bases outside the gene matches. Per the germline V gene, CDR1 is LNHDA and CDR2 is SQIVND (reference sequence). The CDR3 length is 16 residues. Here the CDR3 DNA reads TGTGCCAGTAGTATCACCCTTACAGGGGAAGTGACTGAAGCTTTCTTT. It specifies CASSITLTGEVTEAFF. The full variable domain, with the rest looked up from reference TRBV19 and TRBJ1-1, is DGGITQSPKYLFRKEGQNVTLSCEQNLNHDAMYWYRQDPGQGLRLIYYSQIVNDFQKGDIAEGYSVSREKKESFPLTVTSAQKNPTAFYLCASSITLTGEVTEAFFGQGTRLTVV.

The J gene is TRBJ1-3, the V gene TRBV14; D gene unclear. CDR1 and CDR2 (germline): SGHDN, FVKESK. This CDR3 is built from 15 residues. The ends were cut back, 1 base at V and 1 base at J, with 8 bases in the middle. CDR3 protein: CASSQGSGSGNTIYF. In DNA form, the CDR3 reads TGTGCCAGCAGCCAAGGTTCTGGGTCTGGAAACACCATATATTTT. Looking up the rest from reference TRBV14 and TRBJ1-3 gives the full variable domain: EAGVTQFPSHSVIEKGQTVTLRCDPISGHDNLYWYRRVMGKEIKFLLHFVKESKQDESGMPNNRFLAERTGGTYSTLKVQPAELEDSGVYFCASSQGSGSGNTIYFGEGSWLTVV.

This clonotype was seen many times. The CDR3 sequence is CASSVGRGLEEETQYF. The CDR3 nucleotides are TGTGCCAGCAGCGTAGGAAGAGGACTAGAGGAAGAGACCCAGTACTTC. The chain carries TRBV9 and TRBJ2-5; 7 bases line up with TRBD2. The V and J ends lost 0 bases and 3 bases, in that order; junction bases with no gene match: 8. Germline CDR1 and CDR2: SGDLS and YYNGEE. The CDR3 is made up of 16 amino acids.